Described below is a single TCR beta chain sequence and its context. The record originates from a study of cytomegalovirus exposure and HLA in healthy donors. The CDR3 extends over 16 amino acids. The V gene end was trimmed by 1 base and the J gene end by 4 bases; junction bases not matched to a gene: 6. Per germline, CDR1 SGHVS and CDR2 FQNEAQ. PCR amplification relied on 60 Vbeta primers (plus 13 Jbeta primers). Only in-frame clones appear in the TCRdb table, and some are missing; sequencing was by immunoSEQ multiplex PCR. The sample has roughly 150,000 clones, approximately 60% seen once. The receptor's source is a human donor in good health. Sequencing was done on a sample of PBMCs. The chain couples TRBV7-8 to TRBJ2-1, with 8 bases that match TRBD2. CDR3: CASSLVGSGVYNEQFF. DNA for the CDR3: TGTGCCAGCAGCTTAGTCGGTAGCGGGGTATACAATGAGCAGTTCTTC. Full variable domain (rest looked up from reference TRBV7-8 and TRBJ2-1): GAGVSQSPRYKVAKRGQDVALRCDPISGHVSLFWYQQALGQGPEFLTYFQNEAQLDKSGLPSDRFFAERPEGSVSTLKIQRTQQEDSAVYLCASSLVGSGVYNEQFFGPGTRLTVL.